A selection of T cell receptor beta chains follows, all from one sample in a study of T cells in Graves' hyperthyroidism and ophthalmopathy. TCRdb reprocessed the multiplex PCR reads with MiXCR, giving one entry per CDR3 protein. Among some 440,000 distinct CDR3 sequences listed, about 15% were seen once. The sequenced sample consisted of blood. Receptors originate from a young woman with Graves' hyperthyroidism. Each CDR3 is given with its conserved first and last residue. The D gene is left open where the match is weak. Part of the rows lack a size; the others show once, few, many or a class for expanded clones.

>many|NA|TRBJ2-7|TRBV7-3
TGTGCCAGCAGCTTAAACCCGGCGGCCGAGCAGTACTTC
CASSLNPAAEQYF
>NA|NA|TRBJ1-5|TRBV15
TGTGCCACCAGCAGAGATACAGGGCTAAGCAATCAGCCCCAGCATTTT
CATSRDTGLSNQPQHF
>few|TRBD1|TRBJ1-3|TRBV28
TGTGCCAGCAGCCCCGGACAGGGGATAGTTGGAAACACCATATATTTT
CASSPGQGIVGNTIYF
>many|NA|TRBJ1-6|TRBV12-3/TRBV12-4
TGTGCCAGCAGCCCTAGCCACAGCCCGGGGAATTCACCCCTCCACTTT
CASSPSHSPGNSPLHF
>NA|NA|TRBJ2-3|TRBV12-5
TGTGCTAGTGGTTTGGGCCGGGGAGATACGCAGTATTTT
CASGLGRGDTQYF
>many|TRBD1|TRBJ1-1|TRBV6-4
TGTGCCAGCAGTGAAGGGGACAGCACTGAAGCTTTCTTT
CASSEGDSTEAFF
>few|TRBD2|TRBJ2-7|TRBV18
TGTGCCAGCTCACCCATACGAGTTGGGGAGGGGGAGCAGTACTTC
CASSPIRVGEGEQYF
>NA|NA|TRBJ2-7|TRBV9
TGTGCCAGCAGCGTTGAGACGGGAGTACGGGTTGAGCAGTACTTC
CASSVETGVRVEQYF
>few|NA|TRBJ1-1|TRBV19
TGTGCCAGCAAAGATCCGCCCTTCGAGAACACTGAAGCTTTCTTT
CASKDPPFENTEAFF
>many|NA|TRBJ2-3|TRBV2
TGTGCCAGCAGTGAAGAGGGGGATACGCAGTATTTT
CASSEEGDTQYF
>many|NA|TRBJ2-5|TRBV12-3/TRBV12-4
TGTGCCAGCACCCTCAATTTTCGAGAGACCCAGTACTTC
CASTLNFRETQYF
>NA|TRBD2|TRBJ2-1|TRBV10-3
TGTGCCACCCGACAGCGGGAGGGAACGAATGAGCAGTTCTTC
CATRQREGTNEQFF
>NA|NA|TRBJ1-5|TRBV4-3
TGCGCCAGCAGCCAAACAACAGGGTATCAGCCCCAGCATTTT
CASSQTTGYQPQHF
>few|TRBD2|TRBJ2-6|TRBV24-1
TGTGCCACCAGTGATTTCGGGGGGGCCTCTGGGGCCAACGTCCTGACTTTC
CATSDFGGASGANVLTF
>many|NA|TRBJ2-2|TRBV11-2
TGTGCCAGCAGCCCCCGTCGAACCGGGGAGCTGTTTTTT
CASSPRRTGELFF
>few|TRBD1|TRBJ1-6|TRBV12-3/TRBV12-4
TGTGCCAGCAGCGGGACAGGGGTTAAATCACCCCTCCACTTT
CASSGTGVKSPLHF
>many|TRBD2|TRBJ2-1|TRBV6-1
TGTGCCAGCAAGAGGACTAGCGGGAGGGAATACAATGAGCAGTTCTTC
CASKRTSGREYNEQFF
>NA|NA|TRBJ1-1|TRBV9
TGTGCCAGCAGCGTAGGGTCAGGGCAGAACACTGAAGCTTTCTTT
CASSVGSGQNTEAFF
>NA|NA|TRBJ2-1|TRBV20-1
TGCAGTGCTAGTAAAGGGGCGGGATTTGGTGAGCAGTTCTTC
CSASKGAGFGEQFF
>NA|TRBD1|TRBJ1-5|TRBV12-3/TRBV12-4
TGTGCCACCCAGGGGGCTCGCAATCAGCCCCAGCATTTT
CATQGARNQPQHF
>many|TRBD2|TRBJ2-1|TRBV20-1
TGCAGTGCTAGCCTAGCGGGGAAACATCAGTTCTTC
CSASLAGKHQFF
>many|TRBD2|TRBJ2-7|TRBV11-2
TGTGCCAGCAGCTTAGATGCAGCGGGAGGGCCTAACGAGCAGTACTTC
CASSLDAAGGPNEQYF
>many|TRBD1|TRBJ1-5|TRBV7-2
TGTGCCAGCAGCTTAGTGGGGGCAGGGGGACAGCCCCAGCATTTT
CASSLVGAGGQPQHF
>few|NA|TRBJ2-1|TRBV20-1
TGCAGTGCCTCTAGGGGCGGAATCTCCTACAATGAGCAGTTCTTC
CSASRGGISYNEQFF
>few|TRBD1|TRBJ1-3|TRBV6-1
TGTGCCAGCACAGGGGGATACCGGACCTCTGGAAACACCATATATTTT
CASTGGYRTSGNTIYF
>many|NA|TRBJ1-4|TRBV11-2
TGTGCCAGCAGCGTTACCCCGTTTGCAACTAATGAAAAACTGTTTTTT
CASSVTPFATNEKLFF
>many|NA|TRBJ2-7|TRBV7-2
TGTGCCAGCAGCTTCTGGATGCTTACAGAGCAGTACTTC
CASSFWMLTEQYF
>many|TRBD1|TRBJ1-5|TRBV6-2/TRBV6-3
TGTGCCAGCAGACCACAGGGGGTCGACAATCAGCCCCAGCATTTT
CASRPQGVDNQPQHF
>many|NA|TRBJ2-3|TRBV28
TGTGCCAGCAAATCCTCAGATACGCAGTATTTT
CASKSSDTQYF
>few|TRBD2|TRBJ2-2|TRBV28
TGTGCCAGCAGTCTTCTAGCGGGAGCCGGGGAGCTGTTTTTT
CASSLLAGAGELFF
>NA|NA|TRBJ2-7|TRBV4-3
TGCGCCAGCAGCCGTGAAGCGGCACCCACCTACGAGCAGTACTTC
CASSREAAPTYEQYF
>few|NA|TRBJ1-5|TRBV27
TGTGCCAGCAGTTTGTATGGGGGTAGCAATCAGCCCCAGCATTTT
CASSLYGGSNQPQHF